This TCR beta chain was captured by sequencing in a study of cytomegalovirus exposure and HLA in healthy donors. Study observations and caveats: Some V segments (TRBV6-2 and TRBV6-3 among them) were excluded as indistinguishable. Later analysis identified a missense DCLRE1C variant that was linked to TCR beta V- and J-gene trimming. Many donors carried some public TCRs, although rarity characterized most TCR sequences.

60 Vbeta and 13 Jbeta primers were used in PCR. Per the authors' pipeline: Roughly 11 million shared chains were among the 65 million to 85 million unique TCR beta chains that a later analysis counted. Produced via immunoSEQ multiplex PCR; TCRdb's table is partial and in-frame only. V, J and clone size are taken as reported in that table, and D and trimming were inferred from the DNA itself. This table has some 200,000 clones, about 80% appearing once. Concerning this clone: The antigen remains unidentified. Other DNA sequences within the sample encode an identical CDR3.

The CDR3 is 13 residues long. Germline CDR1 and CDR2: SGHRS and YFSETQ. J was trimmed by 2 bases and V by 3 bases; bases with no gene match: 1. This clonotype originated in a woman in her 40s in good health and CMV-seronegative. Sequences were obtained from PBMCs. The rearrangement uses TRBV5-1 and TRBJ2-5, with 7 bases fitting TRBD1. The CDR3 sequence is CASSWDSQETQYF. CDR3 DNA: TGCGCCAGCAGCTGGGACAGTCAAGAGACCCAGTACTTC. Filled out from reference TRBV5-1 and TRBJ2-5, the complete variable domain reads KAGVTQTPRYLIKTRGQQVTLSCSPISGHRSVSWYQQTPGQGLQFLFEYFSETQRNKGNFPGRFSGRQFSNSRSEMNVSTLELGDSALYLCASSWDSQETQYFGPGTRLLVL.